Shown below are 15 T cell receptor beta chains from a single sample sequenced in a study of T cell responses to AZD1222 COVID-19 vaccine. Clones were sequenced by immunoSEQ multiplex PCR, and TCRdb holds only the in-frame ones, with some missing. The table has around 200,000 clones, 85% to 95% seen once. The specimen was peripheral blood, collected 28 days after the second dose of the MenACWY control vaccine. Every receptor here comes from an adult who received the MenACWY meningococcal vaccine as a control.

In this sample, this clone turned up once. This chain connects TRBV2 to TRBJ1-1; D uncertain. V shed 7 bases and J shed 11 bases, with 23 bases lying between them. Germline lookup yields CDR1 SNHLY and CDR2 FYNNEI. This CDR3 comprises 14 residues. This CDR3 reads CASTPKWLLEDAFF. The CDR3 DNA sequence: TGTGCCAGCACCCCGAAATGGCTGTTGGAGGACGCTTTCTTT.

The chain employs TRBV5-1 and TRBJ2-1; D unresolved. This CDR3 has 16 residues. With 1 base removed from V and 0 bases from J, the gap between germline ends came to 11 bases. In germline, CDR1 is SGHRS, CDR2 YFSETQ. CDR3 in amino acids: CASSLMGGSSYNEQFF. CDR3 nucleotides: TGCGCCAGCAGCTTGATGGGTGGTAGCTCCTACAATGAGCAGTTCTTC.

The rearrangement links TRBV3-1 (or the pseudogene TRBV3-2) to TRBJ2-7, with D possibly being TRBD1 or TRBD2 (6 bases each). The CDR3 covers 17 residues. Trimming pared 2 bases from V and 6 bases from J, leaving 23 bases between. Germline V gene lookup returns CDR1 LGHDT and CDR2 YNNKEL (reference sequence). The DNA for the CDR3 is TGTGCCAGCAGCCAACCCCCGGGGGTCGGGACATGGGGCGAGCAGTACTTC. Translated, it gives CASSQPPGVGTWGEQYF.

V gene TRBV18 combines with J gene TRBJ2-5, with D tentatively TRBD2 (6 bases). CDR3 length: 13 residues. CDR1 and CDR2 from the germline V gene are KGHSH and LQKENI. Trimming cost V 6 bases and J 1 base, with 9 bases left between them. The CDR3 spells CASSSGLQETQYF. The DNA for the CDR3 is TGTGCCAGCTCTTCGGGACTCCAAGAGACCCAGTACTTC.

The V and J genes are TRBV10-3 and TRBJ1-2; D not certain. Germline V gene lookup returns CDR1 ENHRY and CDR2 SYGVKD. The CDR3 covers 12 residues. V dropped 4 bases and J dropped 4 bases, with 7 bases sitting between them. The chain's CDR3 is CAISGAPYGYTF. The CDR3 nucleotides are TGTGCCATCAGTGGGGCACCCTATGGCTACACCTTC.

The chain uses TRBV6-2 or TRBV6-3 and TRBJ2-4; the match to TRBD1 covers 8 bases. The CDR3 has 14 residues. The junction had 5 bases not matched to a gene; V was cut back by 2 bases and J by 8 bases. CDR1 is MNHEY and CDR2 is SVGEGT in the germline V gene. As DNA, the CDR3 is TGTGCCAGCAGTTACAGGACAGGGTCGGACATTCAGTACTTC. Translating it yields CASSYRTGSDIQYF.

The chain employs TRBV21-1 and TRBJ1-5; TRBD1 reflects the table's D call only, with no check against the DNA. TRBV21-1 is noted as a pseudogene. The CDR3 has 14 residues. The CDR3 here is CASSKDRDGQPQHF. CDR3 nucleotide sequence: TGTGCCAGCAGCAAAGACAGGGACGGTCAGCCCCAGCATTTT.

This clone showed up just once. This chain connects TRBV7-9 to TRBJ2-3, with D perhaps assigned TRBD1 or TRBD2 (6 bases each). The V gene's germline CDR1 is SEHNR and CDR2 FQNEAQ (reference sequence). V dropped 5 bases and J dropped 0 bases, with 15 bases sitting between them. CDR3 size: 16 residues. The CDR3 DNA sequence: TGTGCCAGCAGCCCTCCCGGGGGCGGGAGCACAGATACGCAGTATTTT. Its protein product is CASSPPGGGSTDTQYF. Drawing the rest from reference TRBV7-9 and TRBJ2-3, the complete variable domain is DTGVSQNPRHKITKRGQNVTFRCDPISEHNRLYWYRQTLGQGPEFLTYFQNEAQLEKSRLLSDRFSAERPKGSFSTLEIQRTEQGDSAMYLCASSPPGGGSTDTQYFGPGTRLTVL.

This chain uses TRBV5-1 with TRBJ1-2; 8 bases are a match to TRBD1. Germline-derived CDR1 and CDR2 are SGHRS and YFSETQ. V shed 2 bases and J 2 bases; nucleotides not matched to a gene: 8. This CDR3 has 16 amino acids. The CDR3 protein is CASSLRWTGLNYGYTF. CDR3 nucleotides: TGCGCCAGCAGCTTACGCTGGACAGGGCTCAACTATGGCTACACCTTC.

The chain couples TRBV6-1 to TRBJ2-7, with TRBD1 as a possible D gene (5 bases). Per the germline V gene, CDR1 is MNHNS and CDR2 is SASEGT. CDR3 length: 13 amino acids. The ends were cut back, 2 bases at V and 9 bases at J, with 14 bases in the middle. The CDR3 protein is CASSESKGPVQYF. The CDR3 DNA reads as TGTGCCAGCAGTGAATCCAAGGGGCCAGTGCAGTACTTC.

The chain links TRBV7-9 to TRBJ1-1; D gene ambiguous. The V end lost 9 bases, the J end lost 3 bases, and 17 bases lay between the germline ends. Germline lookup yields CDR1 SEHNR and CDR2 FQNEAQ (reference sequence). This CDR3 is 14 amino acids long. Written as DNA, the CDR3 is TGTGCCAGTCCGGCGGGCAGGCCTTACACTGAAGCTTTCTTT. This codes for CASPAGRPYTEAFF.

The chain uses TRBV2 and TRBJ1-1; tentatively, D is TRBD1 (5 bases). Germline V lookup: CDR1 SNHLY, CDR2 FYNNEI. V lost 7 bases and J lost 4, with 13 bases in between. This CDR3 contains 13 residues. The CDR3 DNA follows: TGTGCCAGCAACGCCGGAGGGGTCACTGAAGCTTTCTTT. Amino acids: CASNAGGVTEAFF.

The genes are TRBV7-8 and TRBJ2-1, with 14 bases fitting TRBD2. CDR3 size: 16 residues. V was pared by 5 bases and J by 7 bases, with 7 bases of the junction left unmatched. Germline-derived CDR1 and CDR2 are SGHVS and FQNEAQ. The DNA of the CDR3 is TGTGCCAGCAGCCTTCGGACTAGCGGGGGGCAAAATGAGCAGTTCTTC. As protein: CASSLRTSGGQNEQFF.

The V gene is TRBV19, the J gene TRBJ2-2, with D unclear. The CDR3 consists of 16 residues. V lost 0 bases and J lost 2, with 10 bases in between. CDR1 LNHDA and CDR2 SQIVND come from the germline V gene (reference sequence). The CDR3 is CASSIDSVKNTGELFF. The CDR3 DNA reads TGTGCCAGTAGTATAGACTCGGTAAAAAACACCGGGGAGCTGTTTTTT.

This clone was counted once. This chain joins TRBV16 and TRBJ1-2; the match to TRBD1 covers 10 bases. After removal of 4 bases from V and 8 bases from J, the junction contained 7 bases not matched to a gene. Germline V gene data show CDR1 as KGHSY and CDR2 as FQNENV. The CDR3 has 14 residues. The CDR3 loop reads CASSLRTGGRGYTF. CDR3 in DNA: TGTGCCAGCAGCCTTAGGACAGGGGGGCGCGGCTACACCTTC. The full variable domain, completed using reference TRBV16 and TRBJ1-2, is GEEVAQTPKHLVRGEGQKAKLYCAPIKGHSYVFWYQQVLKNEFKFLISFQNENVFDETGMPKERFSAKCLPNSPCSLEIQATKLEDSAVYFCASSLRTGGRGYTFGSGTRLTVV.